This TCR beta chain came from a study of blood T cell repertoires in COVID-19. Study details: Samples of COVID-19 (acute and convalescent) were obtained from the United States, Italy and Spain.

Germline V gene sequence: CDR1 LNHDA, CDR2 SQIVND (reference sequence). The CDR3 runs to 16 residues. V lost 3 bases and J lost 3; bases outside the gene matches: 10. The repertoire was sequenced with immunoSEQ multiplex PCR; TCRdb's copy has only in-frame clones and lacks some. Among 180,000 or so clones, around 80% were seen once, and the ten largest hold roughly an eighth. Those who participated ranged in age from roughly 18 to 89 years and resided in about 24 US areas. The sequencing sample was made of PBMCs or T cells enriched from blood (not recorded which). The TCR comes from a man in his 60s who had been exposed to COVID-19. The chain employs TRBV19 and TRBJ2-7; 8 positions match TRBD1. The CDR3 DNA sequence: TGTGCCAGTAGTATGCCCCTGGGACAGGCATTCTACGAGCAGTACTTC. Translating gives CASSMPLGQAFYEQYF.